This TCR beta chain was identified in a study of cytomegalovirus exposure and HLA in healthy donors. With 60 Vbeta and 13 Jbeta primers, the PCR was carried out. Some clones are missing from TCRdb's copy, which holds only in-frame ones; the method was immunoSEQ multiplex PCR. The profile shows 150,000 to 200,000 clones, more than 65% of them singletons. Each donor was healthy, and each was a bone marrow donor. This CDR3 spans 13 amino acids. Germline values: CDR1 SGHTA, CDR2 FQGNSA. V was clipped by 5 bases and J by 2 bases, with 9 bases between them. This chain uses TRBV7-2 with TRBJ1-2, with TRBD1 as a possible D gene (6 bases). Sequenced sample: PBMCs. This clonotype was sampled from a woman under 40 in good health and CMV-seropositive. The CDR3 spells CASSPDRNYGYTF. DNA for the CDR3: TGTGCCAGCAGCCCAGACAGGAACTATGGCTACACCTTC.